Below, 14 T cell receptor beta chains from the same sample are listed, as sequenced in a study of blood T cell repertoires in COVID-19. Here immunoSEQ multiplex PCR was the method, and the copy in TCRdb shows in-frame clones only, minus some. This sample yields 250,000 to 350,000 clones, of which 89% are seen a single time; 0.94% belongs to the top ten. Sequencing used peripheral blood. Receptors were obtained from a woman aged 40 to 50 who had recovered from COVID-19.

This chain joins TRBV4-1 and TRBJ2-1; D is possibly TRBD2 (6 bases). Trimming removed 4 bases at V and 5 bases at J, with 15 bases between. CDR1 is MGHRA, CDR2 YSYEKL, per germline. The CDR3 spans 15 residues. The CDR3 here is CASSRGSGWNNEQFF. CDR3 coding DNA: TGCGCCAGCAGCCGAGGGAGCGGGTGGAACAATGAGCAGTTCTTC.

The rearrangement links TRBV28 to TRBJ2-5; the match to TRBD2 covers 12 bases. Looked up from germline, CDR1 is MDHEN and CDR2 is SYDVKM. This CDR3 is 16 amino acids long. The V gene end was trimmed by 5 bases and the J gene end by 2 bases; junction bases not matched to a gene: 6. This CDR3 reads CASSPRLAGAQETQYF. The CDR3 nucleotides are TGTGCCAGCAGTCCACGACTAGCGGGAGCACAAGAGACCCAGTACTTC.

The chain joins TRBV10-3 to TRBJ2-5; TRBD2 matches at 10 bases. V lost 3 bases, J lost 6 bases, and 7 bases stayed unmatched. Germline lookup yields CDR1 ENHRY and CDR2 SYGVKD. The CDR3 sequence is 15 residues long. CDR3 DNA sequence: TGTGCCATCAGTGATTCTAGCGGGAGCCCAAAGACCCAGTACTTC. The encoded protein is CAISDSSGSPKTQYF.

This chain links TRBV2 with TRBJ1-5; TRBD1 agrees at 7 bases. The CDR3 spans 15 residues. Trimming cost V 3 bases and J 1 base; bases outside gene matches: 3. Germline V CDR1 and CDR2: SNHLY, FYNNEI. CDR3: CASSEEGASNQPQHF. Here the CDR3 DNA reads TGTGCCAGCAGTGAGGAGGGGGCAAGCAATCAGCCCCAGCATTTT.

The chain couples TRBV19 to TRBJ1-2, with 8 nucleotides matching TRBD1. CDR3 length equals 15 residues. Germline loops: CDR1 LNHDA, CDR2 SQIVND (reference sequence). Trimming removed 10 bases from V and 6 bases from J; junction bases left unmatched: 16. Here the CDR3 reads CATGPRGHNVHGYTF. DNA for the CDR3: TGTGCCACGGGCCCCAGGGGGCATAATGTTCATGGCTACACCTTC.

V is TRBV2 and J is TRBJ1-2; 10 positions agree with TRBD1. This CDR3 is 14 amino acids long. From germline, CDR1 is SNHLY and CDR2 FYNNEI. V lost 9 bases to trimming and J lost 8 bases; unmatched junction nucleotides: 12. This chain's CDR3 is CASTHPGTGDGYTF. The CDR3 bases are TGTGCCAGTACCCATCCCGGGACAGGGGACGGCTACACCTTC.

This chain uses TRBV4-2 with TRBJ2-1, with 16 bases matching TRBD2. CDR1 and CDR2 from the germline V gene are LGHNA and YNFKEQ. The CDR3 is made up of 22 amino acids. V shed 0 bases, J shed 0 bases, and the junction held 11 bases outside the gene matches. The CDR3 bases are TGTGCCAGCAGCCAAGACCTCCCGGGACTAGCGGGAGGGAAGAGCTCCTACAATGAGCAGTTCTTC. As protein: CASSQDLPGLAGGKSSYNEQFF.

V gene TRBV9 combines with J gene TRBJ2-7; 7 bases are shared with TRBD1. The CDR3 runs to 14 residues. The V and J ends lost 3 bases and 3 bases, in that order; junction bases with no gene match: 6. Germline CDR1 SGDLS, CDR2 YYNGEE. CDR3 DNA: TGTGCCAGCAGCGCCGGGACAGAAGACTACGAGCAGTACTTC. Protein sequence: CASSAGTEDYEQYF.

This chain joins TRBV5-4 and TRBJ2-7; 14 bases agree with TRBD2. The ends lost 5 bases at V and 6 bases at J; junction bases unmatched: 7. Germline assignment: CDR1 SGHNT and CDR2 YYREEE (reference sequence). The CDR3 has 15 residues. This CDR3 reads CASRGGLAGVGEQYF. In DNA form, the CDR3 reads TGTGCCAGCAGAGGGGGACTAGCGGGAGTTGGCGAGCAGTACTTC.

The chain carries TRBV6-5 and TRBJ2-2; the D is unclear. The CDR3 is 13 residues long. V lost 0 bases and J 6 bases, leaving 5 bases between the germline ends. Germline values: CDR1 MNHEY, CDR2 SVGAGI. This CDR3 reads CASSYSSSGELFF. As DNA, the CDR3 is TGTGCCAGCAGTTACTCGAGTTCCGGGGAGCTGTTTTTT.

CDR3 sequence: CAASLGTSTYEQYF. DNA of the CDR3: TGTGCCGCCAGCCTGGGGACTTCTACCTACGAGCAGTACTTC. The V and J genes are TRBV30 and TRBJ2-7, with TRBD2 as a possible D gene (6 bases). This CDR3 comprises 14 residues. Trimming removed 8 bases at V and 2 bases at J, with 19 bases between. Germline CDR1 and CDR2: GTSNPN and SVGIG (reference sequence).

The CDR3 DNA sequence: TGTGCCAGCAGCCCAGACGACAGAGAAGCGATCTACGAGCAGTACTTC. This gives the protein CASSPDDREAIYEQYF. The chain joins TRBV11-2 to TRBJ2-7; a weak D match, TRBD1 (5 bases). There are 16 residues in the CDR3. The germline CDR1 and CDR2 sequences are SGHAT and FQNNGV. V lost 5 bases and J lost 3, with 20 bases in between.

CDR3 sequence reads: CASSLGAQNTEAFF. The CDR3 region has the DNA TGTGCCAGCAGCTTGGGGGCCCAGAACACTGAAGCTTTCTTT. The V gene is TRBV7-9, the J gene TRBJ1-1; D perhaps matches TRBD1 (6 bases). Between the trimmed V and J ends, which lost 3 bases and 1 base, there was a span of 9 bases. Germline V CDR1 and CDR2: SEHNR, FQNEAQ (reference sequence). The CDR3 extends over 14 amino acids.

V is TRBV27 and J is TRBJ2-1, with 11 bases that match TRBD2. From germline, CDR1 is MNHEY and CDR2 SMNVEV (reference sequence). CDR3 size: 15 residues. V was clipped by 7 bases and J by 8 bases; unmatched bases: 10. The CDR3 DNA sequence: TGTGCCAGCAATACAGGACTAGCGGGTCGCGATGAGCAGTTCTTC. Translating gives CASNTGLAGRDEQFF.